This T cell receptor beta chain was sequenced during a study of shared clonotypes between healthy human individuals. Points on this clone: Its antigen is currently unknown.

Notes on the study in general: Only blood underwent sampling, and tissue repertoires likely differ. Naive CD4 clonotype sharing across several donors was roughly 5%.

CD45RA+ naive and CD45RA-negative memory subsets were separated from CD4+ cells. The CDR3 has 15 residues. Germline CDR1 is LNHDA and CDR2 is SQIVND (reference sequence). The J segment lost 2 bases and the V segment lost 6 bases, leaving 9 bases of the junction unmatched. Profiling relied on immunoSEQ multiplex PCR, and the TCRdb table lists in-frame clones only, not all of them. The sample lists about 2.4 million clones; more than 85% were seen once. The sequence was obtained from a man aged 18 to 29 in good health. Some clones in this sample may be carry-over from other donors' samples. The sample comprised naive CD4+ T cells from PBMCs. The subset here: CD45RA+ positively selected. The rearrangement joins TRBV19 to TRBJ1-2; 7 bases fit TRBD1. Here the CDR3 DNA reads TGTGCCAGTAGGGATAGACAGGGAATGAACTATGGCTACACCTTC. It encodes CASRDRQGMNYGYTF.